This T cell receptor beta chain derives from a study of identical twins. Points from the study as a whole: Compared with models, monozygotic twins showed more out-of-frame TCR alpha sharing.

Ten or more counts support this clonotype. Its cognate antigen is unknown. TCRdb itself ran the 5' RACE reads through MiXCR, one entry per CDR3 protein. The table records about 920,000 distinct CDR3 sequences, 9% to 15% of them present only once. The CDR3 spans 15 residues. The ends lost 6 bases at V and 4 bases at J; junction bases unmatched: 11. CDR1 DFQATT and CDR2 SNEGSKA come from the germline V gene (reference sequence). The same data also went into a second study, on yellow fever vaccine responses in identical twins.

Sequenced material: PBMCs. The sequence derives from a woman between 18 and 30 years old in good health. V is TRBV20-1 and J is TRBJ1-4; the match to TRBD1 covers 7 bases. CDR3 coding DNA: TGCAGTGCCCCTACGGTTGGGACAGATAATGAAAAACTGTTTTTT. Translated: CSAPTVGTDNEKLFF.